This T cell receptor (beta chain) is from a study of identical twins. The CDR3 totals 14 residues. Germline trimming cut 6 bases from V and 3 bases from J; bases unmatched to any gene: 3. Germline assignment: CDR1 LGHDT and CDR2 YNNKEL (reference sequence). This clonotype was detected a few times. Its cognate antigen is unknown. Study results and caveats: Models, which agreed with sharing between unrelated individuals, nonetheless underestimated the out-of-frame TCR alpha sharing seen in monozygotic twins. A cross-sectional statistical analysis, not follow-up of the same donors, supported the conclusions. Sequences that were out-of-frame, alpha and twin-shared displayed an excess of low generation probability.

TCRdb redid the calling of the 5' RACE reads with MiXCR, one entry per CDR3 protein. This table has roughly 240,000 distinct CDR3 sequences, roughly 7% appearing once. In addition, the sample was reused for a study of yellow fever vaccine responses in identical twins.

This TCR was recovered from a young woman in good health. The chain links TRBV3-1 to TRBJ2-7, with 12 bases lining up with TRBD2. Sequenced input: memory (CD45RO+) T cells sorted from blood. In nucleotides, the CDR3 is TGTGCCAGCAGTCGGACTAGCGGGAACTACGAGCAGTACTTC. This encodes CASSRTSGNYEQYF.